Below are 7 T cell receptor beta chains sequenced from a single sample in a study of blood T cell repertoires in COVID-19. Clones were read by immunoSEQ multiplex PCR, and TCRdb kept only the in-frame ones, dropping some. This table holds approximately 80,000 clones, about 87% found once. The specimen sequenced was peripheral blood. All receptors derive from a human donor in a cohort sampled during active COVID-19.

The J gene is TRBJ2-7, the V gene TRBV2; 9 bases line up with TRBD1. V gave up 7 bases and J gave up 4 bases; unmatched junction bases: 8. From germline, CDR1 is SNHLY and CDR2 FYNNEI. CDR3 length equals 14 residues. CDR3 nucleotide sequence: TGTGCCAGCATTCCGGGACAGGGAAGATACGAGCAGTACTTC. It yields the protein CASIPGQGRYEQYF.

This chain connects TRBV19 to TRBJ1-1; maybe TRBD1 (5 bases). The CDR3 extends over 15 amino acids. The germline V and J ends were trimmed by 7 bases and 1 base, with 16 bases remaining between them. Germline values: CDR1 LNHDA, CDR2 SQIVND (reference sequence). The CDR3: CASKDGGATNTEAFF. CDR3 DNA: TGTGCCAGTAAAGACGGGGGAGCAACGAACACTGAAGCTTTCTTT.

This chain links TRBV20-1 with TRBJ2-3; D unresolved. This CDR3 contains 16 residues. Germline V gives CDR1 DFQATT, CDR2 SNEGSKA (reference sequence). The V gene lost 3 bases and the J gene lost 0 bases, with 16 bases spanning the gap. Written as DNA, the CDR3 is TGCAGTGCTAGTGTCTCCCTAGTACCTAGCACAGATACGCAGTATTTT. This gives the protein CSASVSLVPSTDTQYF.

The chain recombines TRBV27 with TRBJ1-6, with D tentatively TRBD1 (6 bases). V dropped 1 base and J dropped 0 bases, with 10 bases sitting between them. Per germline, CDR1 MNHEY and CDR2 SMNVEV (reference sequence). The length of the CDR3 is 17 residues. The CDR3: CASSLYTGSSYNSPLHF. The CDR3 coding sequence is TGTGCCAGCAGTTTATATACAGGGAGCTCCTATAATTCACCCCTCCACTTT.

The V and J genes are TRBV13 and TRBJ2-7; TRBD1 aligns across 8 bases. Trimming at V came to 0 bases and at J to 2 bases, leaving 0 bases not matched to a gene. The length of the CDR3 is 14 residues. CDR1 is PRHDT, CDR2 FYEKMQ, per germline (reference sequence). The CDR3 DNA reads TGTGCCAGCAGCTTAGGGACAGGGGCCTACGAGCAGTACTTC. Amino acid sequence: CASSLGTGAYEQYF.

This sequence joins TRBV2 and TRBJ1-1; D ambiguous. The CDR3 runs to 15 residues. Germline assignment: CDR1 SNHLY and CDR2 FYNNEI. Trimming cost V 6 bases and J 3 bases, with 17 bases left between them. The DNA for the CDR3 is TGTGCCAGCAGCGGAGGGCCCCCAGGTTACACTGAAGCTTTCTTT. Translating it yields CASSGGPPGYTEAFF.

The V and J genes are TRBV3-1 (or the pseudogene TRBV3-2) and TRBJ2-7; D unresolved. Germline CDR1 and CDR2: LGHDT and YNNKEL (reference sequence). This CDR3 is 15 amino acids long. V lost 1 base to trimming and J lost 4 bases, with 14 bases between them. The CDR3 DNA reads TGTGCCAGCAGCCAAGGTTTCCTATCTGGTTACGAGCAGTACTTC. Protein product: CASSQGFLSGYEQYF.